One sample yielded the 20 T cell receptor beta chains listed below, sequenced in a study of blood T cells in healthy people across ages. The second PCR ran roughly 7 to 11 cycles with a sample-barcoded 5' primer and J-beta primers. MiXCR, run by TCRdb on the 5' RACE reads, gives a single entry per CDR3 protein. In the table there are over 1,500,000 distinct CDR3 sequences, approximately 50% of which are singletons. The sequenced material came from blood. The receptors come from a woman between 40 and 55 years old in good health.

J is TRBJ2-5 and V is TRBV27, with D unresolved. The CDR3 runs 15 residues. Trimming stripped 3 bases from V and 3 bases from J, with 14 bases between. The germline gives CDR1 MNHEY, CDR2 SMNVEV (reference sequence). CDR3 sequence: CASSFLGAGEETQYF. Here the CDR3 DNA reads TGTGCCAGCAGTTTCCTTGGAGCTGGGGAAGAGACCCAGTACTTC.

The chain is built from TRBV6-5 and TRBJ1-6; TRBD1 matches 10 bases. The CDR3 covers 16 residues. Germline trimming cut 5 bases from V and 10 bases from J; bases unmatched to any gene: 11. Looked up from germline, CDR1 is MNHEY and CDR2 is SVGAGI. CDR3 nucleotides: TGTGCCAGCAGTCTTTCCTGGGACAGGGGTCGCTCACCCCTCCACTTT. This codes for CASSLSWDRGRSPLHF.

This clonotype appeared once. The chain employs TRBV5-1 and TRBJ1-6; 11 nucleotides match TRBD1. CDR3 size: 15 residues. Germline V gene data show CDR1 as SGHRS and CDR2 as YFSETQ. After removal of 4 bases from V and 8 bases from J, the junction contained 5 bases not matched to a gene. The CDR3 DNA is TGCGCCAGCAGCGGGGGGACAGGGGGGGATTCACCCCTCCACTTT. Translation: CASSGGTGGDSPLHF.

The chain links TRBV7-2 to TRBJ1-2, with D hard to call. The V end was cut by 1 base, the J end by 7 bases, with 7 bases between. The CDR3 loop spans 12 amino acids. Germline CDR1 reads SGHTA; CDR2 reads FQGNSA. DNA for the CDR3: TGTGCCAGCAGCTTAGGTACGACTGGCTACACCTTC. Its translation is CASSLGTTGYTF.

This clonotype has only a few counts. The chain joins TRBV4-3 to TRBJ2-1; TRBD2 matches at 11 bases. The CDR3 is 16 residues long. In germline, CDR1 is LGHNA, CDR2 YSLEER. Losses at the gene ends were 0 bases for V and 5 bases for J; bases not matched to a gene: 3. Here the CDR3 reads CASSQDRLAGNNEQFF. The CDR3 nucleotides read TGCGCCAGCAGCCAAGATCGACTAGCGGGGAACAATGAGCAGTTCTTC.

The chain has TRBV5-5 and TRBJ2-1, with 8 positions matching TRBD1. The germline gives CDR1 SGHKS, CDR2 YYEKEE (reference sequence). The CDR3 is 18 amino acids. Losses at the gene ends were 4 bases for V and 2 bases for J; bases not matched to a gene: 14. The CDR3 DNA reads TGTGCCAGCAGCCCATATCTCCGACAGGGGATGACCTACAATGAGCAGTTCTTC. As protein: CASSPYLRQGMTYNEQFF.

CDR3 loop: CASSPGQGATETQYF. As DNA, the CDR3 is TGTGCCAGCTCACCGGGACAGGGGGCCACGGAGACCCAGTACTTC. The chain has TRBV18 and TRBJ2-5; TRBD1 matches 12 bases. This CDR3 comprises 15 residues. The junction had 4 bases not matched to a gene; V was cut back by 3 bases and J by 5 bases. The germline V gene has CDR1 KGHSH and CDR2 LQKENI.

This clonotype was detected once. V usage is TRBV10-2 and J usage is TRBJ2-1; 7 bases agree with TRBD2. CDR3 size: 15 residues. V was clipped by 2 bases and J by 4 bases; unmatched bases: 5. Germline lookup yields CDR1 WSHSY and CDR2 SAAADI. The CDR3 sequence is CASSETGGDYNEQFF. CDR3 sequence (DNA): TGCGCCAGCAGTGAGACGGGGGGAGATTACAATGAGCAGTTCTTC.

The rearrangement links TRBV20-1 to TRBJ2-7; D is uncertain. Germline V gene lookup returns CDR1 DFQATT and CDR2 SNEGSKA (reference sequence). V lost 0 bases and J lost 0, with 12 bases in between. There are 15 residues in the CDR3. As DNA, the CDR3 is TGCAGTGCTAGAGACCGCCGTCTTAGCTCCTACGAGCAGTACTTC. Amino acid sequence: CSARDRRLSSYEQYF.

This chain links TRBV29-1 with TRBJ2-3, with 9 bases aligning to TRBD2. CDR1 is SQVTM and CDR2 is ANQGSEA in the germline V gene. This CDR3 has 12 residues. V was clipped by 7 bases and J by 5 bases; unmatched bases: 4. The CDR3 DNA is TGCAGCGCCCAGCGGGGGGTAGATACGCAGTATTTT. This sequence encodes CSAQRGVDTQYF.

The genes are TRBV15 and TRBJ2-1; no firm D call. The CDR3 extends over 11 amino acids. Trimming cost V 5 bases and J 8 bases, with 7 bases left between them. CDR1 LNHNV and CDR2 YYDKDF come from the germline V gene (reference sequence). The CDR3 sequence: CATSSAHEQFF. The CDR3 DNA reads TGTGCCACCAGCTCTGCACATGAGCAGTTCTTC.

This rearrangement joins TRBV20-1 to TRBJ1-5; 7 bases agree with TRBD1. The CDR3 is 15 amino acids. Looked up from germline, CDR1 is DFQATT and CDR2 is SNEGSKA (reference sequence). CDR3 in amino acids: CSGKTGSTGNQPQHF. CDR3 sequence (DNA): TGCAGCGGAAAGACAGGGAGCACCGGCAATCAGCCCCAGCATTTT.

This clonotype has only one observation. The V and J genes are TRBV7-3 and TRBJ2-3; 8 bases fit TRBD1. Germline V CDR1 and CDR2: SGHTA, FQGTGA. The CDR3 is 15 amino acids. V lost 5 bases, J lost 4 bases, and 8 bases stayed unmatched. For the CDR3, the DNA is TGTGCCAGCAGCCCAGGGGGCGCTGGTTCAGATACGCAGTATTTT. Amino acids: CASSPGGAGSDTQYF.

The V gene is TRBV7-9, the J gene TRBJ2-1; 8 bases are shared with TRBD2. Germline assignment: CDR1 SEHNR and CDR2 FQNEAQ (reference sequence). After removal of 11 bases from V and 9 bases from J, the junction contained 12 bases not matched to a gene. This CDR3 has 13 residues. DNA for the CDR3: TGTGCCCTCAGCGGGGGAATGGGGGGTGAGCAGTTCTTC. Translated, it gives CALSGGMGGEQFF.

The V call is TRBV28, the J call TRBJ2-1; TRBD2 is a possible D gene (5 bases). V lost 4 bases and J lost 4, with 14 bases in between. Germline V gives CDR1 MDHEN, CDR2 SYDVKM. The CDR3 extends over 15 amino acids. The CDR3 protein is CASSSTKGVYNEQFF. The DNA of the CDR3 is TGTGCCAGCAGTTCCACAAAGGGAGTGTACAATGAGCAGTTCTTC.

This clonotype was seen more than once but under ten times. This chain joins TRBV7-2 and TRBJ2-3; TRBD2 might be the D (5 bases). Germline V gene lookup returns CDR1 SGHTA and CDR2 FQGNSA. The V gene lost 1 base and the J gene lost 5 bases, with 16 bases spanning the gap. The CDR3 runs to 16 residues. CDR3 residues: CASSLVTGLAGDTQYF. DNA for the CDR3: TGTGCCAGCAGCTTAGTTACCGGACTTGCTGGAGATACGCAGTATTTT.

The chain carries TRBV5-1 and TRBJ2-1; the match to TRBD2 covers 12 bases. This CDR3 has 16 residues. CDR1 and CDR2 (germline): SGHRS, YFSETQ. The junction had 6 bases not matched to a gene; V was cut back by 0 bases and J by 8 bases. The CDR3 DNA follows: TGCGCCAGCAGCTTGGGACCTAGCGGGGGGGCCGATGAGCAGTTCTTC. Its protein product is CASSLGPSGGADEQFF.

The chain combines TRBV29-1 with TRBJ2-1, with a weak D call TRBD1 (6 bases). The CDR3 sequence is 11 residues long. The V gene's germline CDR1 is SQVTM and CDR2 ANQGSEA. In DNA, the CDR3 is TGCAGTGCCAAGAGGGGGAATGAGCAGTTCTTC. This sequence encodes CSAKRGNEQFF.

Only a few counts were recorded for this clonotype. This chain uses TRBV15 with TRBJ2-3; D possibly corresponds to TRBD1 (6 bases). The CDR3 sequence is 16 residues long. Germline V gene lookup returns CDR1 LNHNV and CDR2 YYDKDF (reference sequence). V was trimmed by 0 bases and J by 4 bases, leaving 14 bases between them. The CDR3 spells CATSRDQGTPADTQYF. CDR3 sequence (DNA): TGTGCCACCAGCAGAGATCAGGGGACCCCCGCAGATACGCAGTATTTT.

Of note for this clonotype: A single base separates this from a much larger clone, so it may be a read error. This chain uses TRBV9 with TRBJ1-2; 7 nucleotides align to TRBD1. Germline trimming cut 3 bases from V and 4 bases from J; bases unmatched to any gene: 3. The CDR3 has 13 residues. The V gene's germline CDR1 is SGDLS and CDR2 YYNGEE. CDR3 in DNA: TGTGCCAGCAGCGCCACAGGGGCCTATGGCTACACCTTC. Its translation is CASSATGAYGYTF.